The T cell receptor (beta chain) described here comes from a study of T cell repertoires in cytomegalovirus infection. Trimming pared 4 bases from V and 0 bases from J, leaving 7 bases between. The CDR3 has 15 residues. CDR1 is MNHEY and CDR2 is SVGEGT in the germline V gene. Study results and limitations: Cumulated frequencies of public TCR beta families served to identify carriers of CMV plus the relevant HLA. The ex vivo response was dominated by HLA-C-restricted CMV-specific TCR beta clonotypes.

This clonotype was counted only a few times. Its antigen is unknown. TCRdb itself ran the reads through MiXCR, one entry per CDR3 protein. Here the sample spans 150,000 to 200,000 distinct CDR3 sequences, approximately 19% being singletons. The receptor was isolated from a human donor in good health (CMV status not recorded). Some clones in this sample may be carry-over from other donors' samples. Sequencing used PBMCs. The chain uses TRBV6-2 or TRBV6-3 and TRBJ2-6; the D is unclear. CDR3 protein: CASSSVASGANVLTF. DNA for the CDR3: TGTGCCAGCAGTTCCGTCGCCTCTGGGGCCAACGTCCTGACTTTC.